A selection of T cell receptor beta chains follows, all from one sample in a study of regulatory T cells in long-lasting Graves disease. TCRdb re-called the multiplex PCR reads through MiXCR, storing one row per CDR3 protein. This sample carries roughly 560,000 distinct CDR3 sequences, approximately 12% of them seen once, and the ten largest clones take over 7%. This same sample was also part of a study on T cells in Graves' hyperthyroidism and ophthalmopathy.

The sample was peripheral blood mononuclear cells (PBMCs), taken at new diagnosis, from a patient treated with antithyroid drugs. Receptor source: a woman in her 30s with Graves disease. CDR3s include the opening cysteine and the closing phenylalanine or tryptophan. The D gene is left open where the match is weak. The listing skips clone size in some rows; elsewhere it reads once, few, many or a size class.

>-|TRBJ1-1|-|15|TRBV5-1
CASSLQQDLNTEAFF
TGCGCCAGCAGCTTACAACAGGATTTGAACACTGAAGCTTTCTTT
>many|TRBJ1-2|-|14|TRBV7-2
CASTSRGGDYGYTF
TGTGCCAGCACCTCCCGGGGCGGCGACTATGGCTACACCTTC
>few|TRBJ1-5|-|17|TRBV6-1
CASSEAGVLGSNQPQHF
TGTGCCAGCAGTGAGGCAGGGGTTTTGGGAAGCAATCAGCCCCAGCATTTT
>many|TRBJ1-5|TRBD1|14|TRBV19
CASSMGQGHRPQHF
TGTGCCAGTAGTATGGGACAGGGTCATCGGCCCCAGCATTTT
>many|TRBJ2-5|-|13|TRBV27
CASSLIAAETQYF
TGTGCCAGCAGTTTAATCGCGGCGGAGACCCAGTACTTC
>-|TRBJ2-5|-|15|TRBV14
CASSPGRQDRETQYF
TGTGCCAGCAGCCCCGGCCGACAAGACAGGGAGACCCAGTACTTC
>many|TRBJ2-7|-|13|TRBV24-1
CATSGLDSYEQYF
TGTGCCACCAGTGGCCTAGACTCCTACGAGCAGTACTTC
>many|TRBJ2-7|TRBD1|14|TRBV2
CASYGQGASYEQYF
TGTGCCAGTTACGGACAGGGGGCCTCCTACGAGCAGTACTTC
>once|TRBJ1-1|-|13|TRBV19
CASSIRGGGEAFF
TGTGCCAGTAGTATCCGGGGAGGAGGTGAAGCTTTCTTT
>-|TRBJ2-6|-|15|TRBV7-9
CASSLSLSGANVLTF
TGTGCCAGCAGCTTAAGCCTCTCAGGGGCCAACGTCCTGACTTTC
>many|TRBJ1-1|-|15|TRBV5-1
CASSLNGLGNTEAFF
TGCGCCAGCAGCTTGAATGGGTTGGGGAACACTGAAGCTTTCTTT
>many|TRBJ2-1|-|17|TRBV25-1
CASSEIRGRSSYNEQFF
TGTGCCAGCAGTGAAATCAGAGGGAGGAGCTCCTACAATGAGCAGTTCTTC
>many|TRBJ1-1|-|14|TRBV20-1
CSARHVSVNTEAFF
TGCAGTGCTAGACATGTCAGTGTGAACACTGAAGCTTTCTTT
>-|TRBJ2-7|-|14|TRBV6-1
CASRLGRDVREQYF
TGTGCCAGCAGGCTGGGCAGGGATGTACGAGAGCAGTACTTC
>many|TRBJ1-2|-|13|TRBV28
CASSPSQGRGYTF
TGTGCCAGCAGTCCCTCCCAGGGTCGAGGCTACACCTTC
>many|TRBJ2-5|-|15|TRBV11-3
CASSYLRARPETQYF
TGTGCCAGCAGTTACCTCCGGGCCCGCCCAGAGACCCAGTACTTC
>many|TRBJ2-7|-|14|TRBV20-1
CSARQDLGRDEQYF
TGCAGTGCTCGTCAAGACCTGGGACGTGACGAGCAGTACTTC
>-|TRBJ2-5|TRBD2|15|TRBV12-3/TRBV12-4
CASSGGLAARETQYF
TGTGCCAGCAGCGGGGGACTAGCGGCACGGGAGACCCAGTACTTC
>-|TRBJ2-1|TRBD1|15|TRBV24-1
CATSDPGQGAREQFF
TGTGCCACCAGTGATCCCGGACAGGGGGCACGGGAGCAGTTCTTC
>many|TRBJ1-5|TRBD1|16|TRBV28
CASSSGTVYGNQPQHF
TGTGCCAGCAGTTCAGGGACAGTTTATGGCAATCAGCCCCAGCATTTT
>many|TRBJ2-7|TRBD2|16|TRBV27
CASSPLHSAGVGEQYF
TGTGCCAGCAGTCCACTCCATTCGGCGGGAGTGGGCGAGCAGTACTTC
>-|TRBJ2-1|TRBD1|15|TRBV20-1
CSAQDGNRGLNEQFF
TGCAGTGCTCAGGACGGGAACAGGGGGCTCAATGAGCAGTTCTTC
>-|TRBJ1-5|-|15|TRBV13
CASSRGPDGGQPQHF
TGTGCCAGCAGCCGCGGCCCTGATGGGGGTCAGCCCCAGCATTTT
>few|TRBJ2-7|TRBD1|14|TRBV13
CASSMGTGGYEQYF
TGTGCCAGCAGCATGGGGACAGGGGGCTACGAGCAGTACTTC
>many|TRBJ2-3|TRBD2|17|TRBV12-3/TRBV12-4
CASTGTSGRPSTDTQYF
TGTGCCAGCACCGGGACTAGCGGGAGGCCCTCCACAGATACGCAGTATTTT
>many|TRBJ2-1|TRBD2|14|TRBV30
CAWSDSGDYNEQFF
TGTGCCTGGAGTGACAGCGGGGATTACAATGAGCAGTTCTTC
>many|TRBJ2-3|-|16|TRBV20-1
CSARDMGKAPADTQYF
TGCAGTGCTAGAGATATGGGGAAAGCCCCCGCAGATACGCAGTATTTT
>-|TRBJ2-2|TRBD1|15|TRBV3-1
CASNFRDRGSGELFF
TGTGCCAGCAACTTCCGGGACAGGGGGTCCGGGGAGCTGTTTTTT
>many|TRBJ1-1|-|13|TRBV2
CASSVDTYGEAFF
TGTGCCAGCAGTGTTGACACCTATGGTGAAGCTTTCTTT
>many|TRBJ2-3|-|16|TRBV18
CASSPRIGEGTDTQYF
TGTGCCAGCTCACCACGGATCGGAGAGGGCACAGATACGCAGTATTTT
>many|TRBJ2-7|-|11|TRBV30
CAWSHRAEQYF
TGTGCCTGGAGTCACAGGGCCGAGCAGTACTTC
>few|TRBJ2-1|TRBD2|13|TRBV24-1
CATSATGGNEQFF
TGTGCCACCAGTGCGACGGGAGGGAATGAGCAGTTCTTC
>-|TRBJ1-4|-|16|TRBV19
CASSQGAEAEREKLFF
TGTGCCAGTAGTCAAGGGGCCGAGGCTGAACGTGAAAAACTGTTCTTT
>many|TRBJ1-2|-|12|TRBV2
CASSEQIYGYTF
TGTGCCAGCAGTGAACAGATCTATGGCTACACCTTC
>-|TRBJ2-1|-|16|TRBV18
CASSPPMTPYINEQFF
TGTGCCAGCTCACCCCCCATGACCCCCTATATCAATGAGCAGTTCTTC
>many|TRBJ2-1|-|15|TRBV20-1
CSAPRVHPSYNEQFF
TGCAGTGCCCCCCGGGTTCACCCTTCCTACAATGAGCAGTTCTTC
>-|TRBJ2-2|TRBD2|15|TRBV27
CASSWGLASAGELFF
TGTGCCAGCAGTTGGGGACTAGCGTCGGCCGGGGAGCTGTTTTTT
>many|TRBJ2-7|TRBD2|14|TRBV28
CASSGGTSIREQYF
TGTGCCAGCAGTGGAGGGACTAGCATTCGCGAGCAGTACTTC
>many|TRBJ2-5|-|13|TRBV12-3/TRBV12-4
CASSHRVQETQYF
TGTGCCAGCAGTCACAGGGTCCAAGAGACCCAGTACTTC
>-|TRBJ2-1|-|14|TRBV27
CASSLGVSYDEQFF
TGTGCCAGCAGTTTAGGGGTTTCCTACGATGAGCAGTTCTTC
>few|TRBJ2-3|TRBD2|15|TRBV20-1
CSARSFSSGRNTQYF
TGCAGTGCTAGATCTTTCTCTAGCGGGAGAAATACGCAGTATTTT
>many|TRBJ1-2|TRBD1|16|TRBV18
CASSPPVDRVLYGYTF
TGTGCCAGCTCACCACCGGTGGACAGGGTTCTCTATGGCTACACCTTC
>-|TRBJ2-5|-|16|TRBV4-3
CASSQGTSTGQETQYF
TGCGCCAGCAGCCAAGGTACTAGCACCGGCCAAGAGACCCAGTACTTC